One and the same sample provided the 23 T cell receptor beta chains below, sequenced in a study of radiotherapy plus CTLA-4 blockade in lung cancer. The data were produced by immunoSEQ multiplex PCR, yet TCRdb's version contains in-frame clones alone and is incomplete. The table has about 83,000 clones, 78% seen once. Sample: peripheral blood, taken from a patient treated with radiotherapy plus ipilimumab. The receptors come from a human donor with non-small cell lung cancer who had a partial response to radiotherapy plus ipilimumab. Some clones in this sample may be carry-over from other donors' samples.

This chain links TRBV28 with TRBJ2-1; TRBD2 agrees at 11 bases. Trimming at V came to 3 bases and at J to 7 bases, leaving 8 bases not matched to a gene. The CDR3 totals 16 residues. Germline CDR1 and CDR2: MDHEN and SYDVKM. CDR3: CASSFEVAGGGNEQFF. DNA of the CDR3: TGTGCCAGCAGTTTTGAGGTAGCGGGAGGGGGGAATGAGCAGTTCTTC.

This clone has a handful of counts. This chain joins TRBV6-6 and TRBJ1-4, with D possibly TRBD1 on 5 matching bases. V was clipped by 2 bases and J by 8 bases, with 9 bases between them. Germline assignment: CDR1 MNHNY and CDR2 SVGAGI (reference sequence). CDR3 length equals 13 residues. CDR3 sequence: CASSYPRAEKLFF. The CDR3 DNA sequence: TGTGCCAGCAGTTACCCCAGGGCGGAAAAACTGTTTTTT.

The V gene is TRBV5-1, the J gene TRBJ2-5; perhaps TRBD1 as D (6 bases). The V gene's germline CDR1 is SGHRS and CDR2 YFSETQ. The V gene lost 3 bases and the J gene lost 2 bases, with 14 bases spanning the gap. This CDR3 comprises 15 residues. CDR3 loop: CASSSLGQSQETQYF. CDR3 coding DNA: TGCGCCAGCAGCTCCTTGGGACAAAGTCAAGAGACCCAGTACTTC.

The genes are TRBV27 and TRBJ1-1; perhaps TRBD1 as D (6 bases). The V end was cut by 8 bases, the J end by 4 bases, with 23 bases between. Germline V gene data show CDR1 as MNHEY and CDR2 as SMNVEV (reference sequence). The CDR3 is 16 residues long. As DNA, the CDR3 is TGTGCCAGCCGTTATTCCATTCACAGGGAAGGCACTGAAGCTTTCTTT. Translation gives CASRYSIHREGTEAFF.

V is TRBV2 and J is TRBJ1-6; 8 nucleotides agree with TRBD1. The CDR3 loop spans 13 amino acids. J lost 8 bases, V lost 6 bases, and 3 bases had no gene match. CDR1 is SNHLY and CDR2 is FYNNEI in the germline V gene. CDR3 sequence reads: CASSDRGYSPLHF. Here the CDR3 DNA reads TGTGCCAGCAGCGACAGGGGCTATTCACCCCTCCACTTT.

In its sample, this clone was seen once. This sequence joins TRBV7-6 and TRBJ1-3, with D unclear. This CDR3 contains 14 residues. The germline V gene has CDR1 SGHVS and CDR2 FNYEAQ. V was pared by 5 bases and J by 0 bases, with 8 bases between. The CDR3 sequence is CASSGESSGNTIYF. CDR3 DNA sequence: TGTGCCAGCAGCGGGGAGTCCTCTGGAAACACCATATATTTT.

This chain joins TRBV30 and TRBJ2-7; 8 bases match TRBD2. The CDR3 consists of 16 residues. Germline assignment: CDR1 GTSNPN and CDR2 SVGIG (reference sequence). V was clipped by 3 bases and J by 0 bases; unmatched bases: 10. Here the CDR3 DNA reads TGTGCCTGGAGAGATGCGGGGGGCTCCCTCTCCTACGAGCAGTACTTC. This codes for CAWRDAGGSLSYEQYF.

Only one count was recorded for this clone. J is TRBJ1-6 and V is TRBV11-1; D perhaps matches TRBD1 (6 bases). Germline CDR1 and CDR2: SGHAT and FQDESV (reference sequence). Between the trimmed V and J ends, which lost 4 bases and 9 bases, there was a span of 16 bases. This CDR3 contains 15 residues. The CDR3, as DNA: TGTGCCAGCAGCTGGACCGGGACAATGAGTTCACCCCTCCACTTT. Amino acid sequence: CASSWTGTMSSPLHF.

Notes on this clone: The sample has other DNA sequences that encode this CDR3 too. CDR3 loop: CASSLRGGTEAFF. The CDR3 bases are TGCGCCAGCAGCTTAAGGGGGGGCACTGAAGCTTTCTTT. The rearrangement joins TRBV5-1 to TRBJ1-1; D may be TRBD1 (6 bases). The CDR3 consists of 13 residues. Germline-derived CDR1 and CDR2 are SGHRS and YFSETQ. V was shortened by 2 bases and J by 4 bases, with 9 bases between the two germline ends.

The V and J genes are TRBV5-1 and TRBJ2-2; D unclear. Germline-derived CDR1 and CDR2 are SGHRS and YFSETQ. The germline V and J ends were trimmed by 0 bases and 4 bases, with 10 bases remaining between them. CDR3 size: 15 residues. CDR3 nucleotide sequence: TGCGCCAGCAGCTTGGATAGTCAAACCACCGGGGAGCTGTTTTTT. Amino acids: CASSLDSQTTGELFF.

The gene calls are TRBV6-5 and TRBJ2-7; 13 nucleotides match TRBD2. CDR1 is MNHEY and CDR2 is SVGAGI in the germline V gene. This CDR3 spans 16 amino acids. J gave up 4 bases and V 4 bases, and 7 bases lay outside the gene matches. The CDR3 coding sequence is TGTGCCAGCAGTTCCCGGACTAGCGGGAGTTCATACGAGCAGTACTTC. Amino acids: CASSSRTSGSSYEQYF.

This clone was counted between two and nine times. The chain recombines TRBV7-9 with TRBJ2-5, with 9 bases lining up with TRBD2. With 1 base clipped from V and 1 base from J, the junction kept 4 bases outside the gene matches. The CDR3 has 16 amino acids. Germline V CDR1 and CDR2: SEHNR, FQNEAQ (reference sequence). This chain's CDR3 is CASSLVSGGFQETQYF. The CDR3 nucleotides are TGTGCCAGCAGCTTAGTTAGCGGGGGCTTCCAAGAGACCCAGTACTTC.

The rearrangement joins TRBV4-3 to TRBJ1-4; TRBD1 might be the D (5 bases). There are 16 residues in the CDR3. Germline values: CDR1 LGHNA, CDR2 YSLEER. With 0 bases removed from V and 7 bases from J, the gap between germline ends came to 15 bases. DNA of the CDR3: TGCGCCAGCAGCCAAGATCGCCGGGGGTGGACTGAAAAACTGTTTTTT. Protein sequence: CASSQDRRGWTEKLFF.

This clone appeared a few times. The CDR3 DNA is TGTGCCAGCTCGGGACAGGGGGCGGCTTCGACTAATGAAAAACTGTTTTTT. This gives the protein CASSGQGAASTNEKLFF. The chain combines TRBV18 with TRBJ1-4; 12 positions agree with TRBD1. CDR1 and CDR2 from the germline V gene are KGHSH and LQKENI. V trimming: 6 bases; J trimming: 2 bases; junction bases outside the gene matches: 7. This CDR3 has 17 amino acids.

The rearrangement uses TRBV11-3 and TRBJ2-1; 10 bases match TRBD1. The V and J ends lost 2 bases and 5 bases, in that order; junction bases with no gene match: 3. Germline CDR1 is SGHNT and CDR2 is YENEEA. The CDR3 is 15 amino acids. The CDR3 loop reads CASSLRQGANNEQFF. The CDR3 DNA is TGTGCCAGCAGCTTACGACAGGGGGCCAACAATGAGCAGTTCTTC.

The V call is TRBV7-3, the J call TRBJ2-5; D not certain. V was cut by 1 base and J by 5 bases, with 8 bases left in between. Germline-derived CDR1 and CDR2 are SGHTA and FQGTGA. The CDR3 covers 13 residues. The CDR3 here is CASSLNSGETQYF. CDR3 sequence (DNA): TGTGCCAGCAGCTTAAATTCCGGGGAGACCCAGTACTTC.

V usage is TRBV4-2 and J usage is TRBJ1-2; 10 positions match TRBD1. CDR3 size: 18 residues. Germline-derived CDR1 and CDR2 are LGHNA and YNFKEQ. V was pared by 1 base and J by 7 bases, with 15 bases of the junction left unmatched. CDR3: CASSQATGGDFTVGGYTF. The CDR3, as DNA: TGTGCCAGCAGCCAAGCGACAGGGGGCGATTTCACGGTCGGTGGCTACACCTTC.

The chain carries TRBV27 and TRBJ2-1, with D unresolved. CDR3 size: 19 residues. Germline CDR1 and CDR2: MNHEY and SMNVEV (reference sequence). V was trimmed by 5 bases and J by 0 bases, leaving 23 bases between them. The CDR3 nucleotides read TGTGCCAGCAGTCCCGACCCGTTCTCGGCGGTTAGCTCCTACAATGAGCAGTTCTTC. This codes for CASSPDPFSAVSSYNEQFF.

The chain joins TRBV7-8 to TRBJ2-5; D gene ambiguous. The germline gives CDR1 SGHVS, CDR2 FQNEAQ. V shed 1 base and J shed 4 bases, with 7 bases lying between them. The CDR3 is 13 amino acids. The CDR3 here is CASSLDPRETQYF. CDR3 bases: TGTGCCAGCAGCTTAGATCCTAGAGAGACCCAGTACTTC.

This clone turned up a few times. The chain combines TRBV6-5 with TRBJ2-7; D may be TRBD2 (5 bases). The CDR3 sequence is 13 residues long. Germline values: CDR1 MNHEY, CDR2 SVGAGI. Between the trimmed V and J ends, which lost 6 bases and 3 bases, there was a span of 12 bases. CDR3 nucleotides: TGTGCCAGCAGGCAACTAGTTGGCTACGAGCAGTACTTC. It yields the protein CASRQLVGYEQYF.

The J gene is TRBJ2-5, the V gene TRBV11-2, with TRBD1 matching 8 bases. J gave up 2 bases and V 5 bases, and 4 bases lay outside the gene matches. The CDR3 contains 14 residues. Germline-derived CDR1 and CDR2 are SGHAT and FQNNGV. The CDR3 sequence: CASSPRTGQETQYF. DNA of the CDR3: TGTGCCAGCAGCCCACGGACAGGGCAAGAGACCCAGTACTTC.

The chain uses TRBV6-5 and TRBJ1-2; possibly TRBD1 for D (5 bases). The length of the CDR3 is 13 residues. Germline CDR1 reads MNHEY; CDR2 reads SVGAGI. V lost 5 bases to trimming and J lost 6 bases, with 13 bases between them. In DNA, the CDR3 is TGTGCCAGCAGTGAATCAGGGAAACATGGCTACACCTTC. Amino acids: CASSESGKHGYTF.

This chain connects TRBV6-5 to TRBJ1-5, with a possible D match to TRBD1 (6 bases). Deletions cut 6 bases from V and 4 bases from J, with 13 bases between. Germline V CDR1 and CDR2: MNHEY, SVGAGI. The CDR3 is 14 amino acids. CDR3 sequence (DNA): TGTGCCAGCAGGAAACAGGGCCCAAATCAGCCCCAGCATTTT. Protein: CASRKQGPNQPQHF.